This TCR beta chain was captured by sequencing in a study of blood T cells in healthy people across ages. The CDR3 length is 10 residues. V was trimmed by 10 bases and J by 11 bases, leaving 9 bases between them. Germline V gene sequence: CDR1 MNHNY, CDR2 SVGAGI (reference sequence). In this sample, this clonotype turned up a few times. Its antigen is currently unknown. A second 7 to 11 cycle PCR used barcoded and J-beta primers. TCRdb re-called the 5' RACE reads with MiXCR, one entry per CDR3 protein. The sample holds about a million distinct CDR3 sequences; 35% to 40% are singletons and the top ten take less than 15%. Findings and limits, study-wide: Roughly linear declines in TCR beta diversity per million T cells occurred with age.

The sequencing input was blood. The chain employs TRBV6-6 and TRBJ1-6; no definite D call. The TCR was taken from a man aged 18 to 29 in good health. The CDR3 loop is CATVGPPLHF. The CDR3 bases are TGTGCCACCGTAGGTCCACCCCTCCACTTT.